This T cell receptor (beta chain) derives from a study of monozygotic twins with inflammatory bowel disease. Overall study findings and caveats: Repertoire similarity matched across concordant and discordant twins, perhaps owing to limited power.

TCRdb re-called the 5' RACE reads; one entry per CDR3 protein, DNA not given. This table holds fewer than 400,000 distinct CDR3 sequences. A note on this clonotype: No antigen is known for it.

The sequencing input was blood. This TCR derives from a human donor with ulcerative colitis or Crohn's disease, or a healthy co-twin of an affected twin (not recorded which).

The CDR3 protein is CASSQRAGSGNTIYF. V and J are TRBV4-3 and TRBJ1-3. The CDR3 totals 15 residues. CDR1 is LGHNA, CDR2 YSLEER, per germline.